These 8 T cell receptor beta chains were sequenced from one sample in a study of cytomegalovirus exposure and HLA in healthy donors. The PCR made use of 60 Vbeta and 13 Jbeta primers. Sequenced by immunoSEQ multiplex PCR; TCRdb stores in-frame clones only, minus some. The data contain 95,000 to 100,000 clones, approximately 75% of them seen just once; the ten biggest clones take up less than 2%. Material for sequencing was PBMCs. The receptors come from a woman in her forties in good health and CMV-seronegative.

The gene calls are TRBV30 and TRBJ1-5; TRBD1 is a possible D gene (5 bases). From germline, CDR1 is GTSNPN and CDR2 SVGIG (reference sequence). V lost 2 bases and J lost 3, with 8 bases in between. The CDR3 sequence is 13 residues long. DNA of the CDR3: TGTGCCTGGAGTAACAGGCACAATCAGCCCCAGCATTTT. Protein sequence: CAWSNRHNQPQHF.

The rearrangement links TRBV27 to TRBJ2-1; TRBD2 matches 10 bases. The CDR3 loop spans 17 amino acids. CDR1 and CDR2 from the germline V gene are MNHEY and SMNVEV (reference sequence). V shed 0 bases, J shed 8 bases, and the junction held 10 bases outside the gene matches. The CDR3 DNA reads as TGTGCCAGCAGTTTATCGGGTCTAGCGGGAGTTGACCATGAGCAGTTCTTC. As protein: CASSLSGLAGVDHEQFF.

V and J are TRBV10-2 and TRBJ2-1; 8 bases line up with TRBD2. This CDR3 comprises 17 residues. Germline CDR1 and CDR2: WSHSY and SAAADI. The V segment lost 3 bases and the J segment 2 bases; nucleotides outside the gene matches: 9. CDR3 residues: CASSELGELAAYNEQFF. In nucleotides, the CDR3 is TGCGCCAGCAGTGAACTCGGGGAACTAGCGGCCTACAATGAGCAGTTCTTC.

This chain connects TRBV7-8 to TRBJ2-5, with 8 bases lining up with TRBD2. Trimming took 7 bases from V and 3 from J; bases not matched to a gene: 10. The V gene's germline CDR1 is SGHVS and CDR2 FQNEAQ. This CDR3 is 15 amino acids long. The CDR3 coding sequence is TGTGCCAGCAAGCTCCCGGGTAGCGGGGAAGAGACCCAGTACTTC. Translating it yields CASKLPGSGEETQYF.

The chain employs TRBV4-1 and TRBJ1-4, with TRBD1 as a possible D gene (6 bases). Trimming took 1 base from V and 5 from J, leaving 8 bases between them. This CDR3 region has 14 residues. Germline values: CDR1 MGHRA, CDR2 YSYEKL. This chain's CDR3 is CASSQVQGNEKLFF. Written as DNA, the CDR3 is TGCGCCAGCAGCCAAGTACAGGGAAATGAAAAACTGTTTTTT.

V is TRBV4-1 and J is TRBJ2-2; TRBD1 matches 8 bases. Germline trimming cut 4 bases from V and 6 bases from J; bases unmatched to any gene: 10. Germline CDR1 and CDR2: MGHRA and YSYEKL. This CDR3 spans 16 amino acids. CDR3 sequence: CASSRSETRGPGELFF. Written as DNA, the CDR3 is TGCGCCAGCAGCCGATCCGAAACCAGGGGGCCCGGGGAGCTGTTTTTT.

In this sample, this clone turned up a few times. The chain uses TRBV9 and TRBJ2-4, with D tentatively TRBD2 (5 bases). The length of the CDR3 is 14 residues. V lost 3 bases, J lost 5 bases, and 12 bases lay in between. Germline V gene lookup returns CDR1 SGDLS and CDR2 YYNGEE. The CDR3 DNA follows: TGTGCCAGCAGCGCGGCGCTCGGGGAAAACATTCAGTACTTC. It encodes CASSAALGENIQYF.

The chain links TRBV6-6 to TRBJ2-4; tentatively, D is TRBD1 (5 bases). The germline CDR1 and CDR2 sequences are MNHNY and SVGAGI (reference sequence). V was clipped by 3 bases and J by 8 bases, with 11 bases between them. CDR3 length: 13 residues. This CDR3 is CASSYSQGYIQYF. CDR3 DNA: TGTGCCAGCAGTTATAGCCAGGGTTACATTCAGTACTTC.